The 29 T cell receptor beta chains given below trace back to one sample, sequenced in a study of blood T cell repertoires in COVID-19. Profiling relied on immunoSEQ multiplex PCR, and the TCRdb table lists in-frame clones only, not all of them. The data hold 130,000 or so clones, with 86% observed a single time. Sequenced material: peripheral blood. These receptors all come from a woman aged 60-75 years with acute or convalescent COVID-19.

The chain is built from TRBV7-9 and TRBJ2-5, with 10 bases aligning to TRBD2. J was trimmed by 2 bases and V by 5 bases; bases with no gene match: 8. The CDR3 totals 16 residues. CDR1 and CDR2 (germline): SEHNR, FQNEAQ (reference sequence). The CDR3 DNA follows: TGTGCCAGCAGCCCCCCGGCTAGCGGGGGACAAGAGACCCAGTACTTC. The encoded protein is CASSPPASGGQETQYF. The full variable domain, completed using reference TRBV7-9 and TRBJ2-5, is DTGVSQNPRHKITKRGQNVTFRCDPISEHNRLYWYRQTLGQGPEFLTYFQNEAQLEKSRLLSDRFSAERPKGSFSTLEIQRTEQGDSAMYLCASSPPASGGQETQYFGPGTRLLVL.

The genes are TRBV12-5 and TRBJ2-1; 9 nucleotides align to TRBD1. The J segment lost 8 bases and the V segment lost 1 base, leaving 3 bases of the junction unmatched. The germline gives CDR1 LGHNT, CDR2 FRNRAP. This CDR3 has 14 residues. Here the CDR3 DNA reads TGTGCTAGTGGTTTGGGGACAGGGGAACATGAGCAGTTCTTC. Translation: CASGLGTGEHEQFF.

V is TRBV6-2 or TRBV6-3 and J is TRBJ2-1; D is possibly TRBD1 (5 bases). The V and J ends lost 4 bases and 2 bases respectively, with 6 bases between them. The V gene's germline CDR1 is MNHEY and CDR2 SVGEGT. CDR3 length: 13 residues. The CDR3 here is CASSLQAYNEQFF. For the CDR3, the DNA is TGTGCCAGCAGTTTACAGGCCTACAATGAGCAGTTCTTC.

The V gene is TRBV7-9, the J gene TRBJ1-5; a possible D gene is TRBD1 (6 bases). Trimming removed 1 base from V and 0 bases from J, with 13 bases in between. Germline CDR1 and CDR2: SEHNR and FQNEAQ (reference sequence). The CDR3 loop spans 17 amino acids. The CDR3: CASSLEDRVYSNQPQHF. The CDR3 bases are TGTGCCAGCAGCTTAGAGGACAGAGTGTATAGCAATCAGCCCCAGCATTTT.

J is TRBJ1-2 and V is TRBV4-2; D is perhaps TRBD1 (5 bases). The CDR3 has 15 amino acids. V lost 2 bases and J lost 8, with 18 bases in between. Germline CDR1 reads LGHNA; CDR2 reads YNFKEQ. DNA of the CDR3: TGTGCCAGCAGCCAACTGACAGCCCGGGCGGGAGGCTACACCTTC. As protein: CASSQLTARAGGYTF.

The genes are TRBV7-9 and TRBJ2-2, with 12 bases that match TRBD1. The V segment lost 6 bases and the J segment 6 bases; nucleotides outside the gene matches: 14. This CDR3 comprises 18 residues. Looked up from germline, CDR1 is SEHNR and CDR2 is FQNEAQ (reference sequence). The DNA for the CDR3 is TGTGCCAGCAGACGGGACAGGGGGCCCAGCGGCCGCGCCGGGGAGCTGTTTTTT. It translates to CASRRDRGPSGRAGELFF.

The chain couples TRBV6-2 or TRBV6-3 to TRBJ1-1, with 10 bases matching TRBD1. From germline, CDR1 is MNHEY and CDR2 SVGEGT. The CDR3 consists of 15 residues. The V gene end was trimmed by 5 bases and the J gene end by 3 bases; junction bases not matched to a gene: 6. CDR3 loop: CASSTRQGADTEAFF. CDR3 DNA: TGTGCCAGCAGTACCAGACAGGGGGCGGACACTGAAGCTTTCTTT.

This chain uses TRBV4-3 with TRBJ1-2, with a tentative D call TRBD1 (6 bases). Trimming stripped 0 bases from V and 3 bases from J, with 11 bases between. Germline values: CDR1 LGHNA, CDR2 YSLEER. This CDR3 region has 15 residues. CDR3 sequence: CASSQDSRGDYGYTF. In nucleotides, the CDR3 is TGCGCCAGCAGCCAAGATTCCAGGGGTGACTATGGCTACACCTTC.

This clone is a singleton in its sample. This chain joins TRBV7-8 and TRBJ1-2, with D perhaps TRBD1 (5 bases). CDR1 SGHVS and CDR2 FQNEAQ come from the germline V gene. The V end lost 5 bases, the J end lost 8 bases, and 18 bases lay between the germline ends. CDR3 length: 14 residues. The CDR3 sequence is CASSIPTGGEGYTF. CDR3 bases: TGTGCCAGCAGCATACCAACGGGAGGGGAGGGCTACACCTTC.

The genes are TRBV5-4 and TRBJ1-5; tentative D call: TRBD1 (6 bases). V was shortened by 0 bases and J by 0 bases, with 10 bases between the two germline ends. The CDR3 has 16 residues. Germline V gene data show CDR1 as SGHNT and CDR2 as YYREEE (reference sequence). DNA for the CDR3: TGTGCCAGCAGCTTGGACAGGGCGGATAGCAATCAGCCCCAGCATTTT. Protein product: CASSLDRADSNQPQHF.

V usage is TRBV5-1 and J usage is TRBJ1-2; a possible D gene is TRBD1 (5 bases). This CDR3 is built from 19 residues. V was cut by 4 bases and J by 0 bases, with 25 bases left in between. CDR1 SGHRS and CDR2 YFSETQ come from the germline V gene. DNA for the CDR3: TGCGCCAGCAGCCTGGCCAGGGTTCTACCCCCTACGTCTAACTATGGCTACACCTTC. It yields the protein CASSLARVLPPTSNYGYTF.

CDR3 protein: CASSADRAYTGELFF. The CDR3 region has the DNA TGTGCCAGCAGTGCTGACAGGGCTTACACCGGGGAGCTGTTTTTT. V gene TRBV2 combines with J gene TRBJ2-2, with 7 bases fitting TRBD1. Unmatched junction bases numbered 5, after V lost 4 bases and J lost 3 bases. CDR3 length equals 15 residues. Germline assignment: CDR1 SNHLY and CDR2 FYNNEI.

V is TRBV11-2 and J is TRBJ1-3, with TRBD1 identical over 7 bases. V shed 1 base and J 0 bases; nucleotides not matched to a gene: 9. The CDR3 is 18 residues long. Germline values: CDR1 SGHAT, CDR2 FQNNGV. The CDR3 protein is CASSLGGGGYPSGNTIYF. Here the CDR3 DNA reads TGTGCCAGCAGCTTAGGAGGAGGGGGCTACCCCTCTGGAAACACCATATATTTT.

The chain links TRBV18 to TRBJ2-3; tentative D call: TRBD1 (6 bases). V lost 1 base to trimming and J lost 4 bases, with 21 bases between them. Germline-derived CDR1 and CDR2 are KGHSH and LQKENI. The CDR3 spans 18 residues. The CDR3 DNA follows: TGTGCCAGCTCACCACTTCTTGCAGGACAGTGGGACCCAGATACGCAGTATTTT. Translating it yields CASSPLLAGQWDPDTQYF.

The chain carries TRBV7-6 and TRBJ2-7; 7 nucleotides align to TRBD1. Germline CDR1 and CDR2: SGHVS and FNYEAQ. This CDR3 spans 15 amino acids. V lost 0 bases to trimming and J lost 3 bases; unmatched junction nucleotides: 5. The CDR3 is CASSLAVGQNYEQYF. DNA of the CDR3: TGTGCCAGCAGCTTAGCTGTGGGACAGAACTACGAGCAGTACTTC.

This clone was recorded only once. This chain uses TRBV9 with TRBJ2-5, with 10 nucleotides matching TRBD2. Germline assignment: CDR1 SGDLS and CDR2 YYNGEE. V gave up 0 bases and J gave up 5 bases; unmatched junction bases: 10. The CDR3 spans 17 residues. The CDR3 region is CASSVGLAGDNRETQYF. The CDR3, as DNA: TGTGCCAGCAGCGTAGGCCTAGCGGGAGACAACCGGGAGACCCAGTACTTC.

J is TRBJ1-4 and V is TRBV9, with 7 bases lining up with TRBD1. J was trimmed by 0 bases and V by 0 bases; bases with no gene match: 5. This CDR3 contains 17 residues. CDR1 and CDR2 from the germline V gene are SGDLS and YYNGEE. In DNA form, the CDR3 reads TGTGCCAGCAGCGTAGGGAATACAGGGGCAACTAATGAAAAACTGTTTTTT. It yields the protein CASSVGNTGATNEKLFF. The variable domain in full, completed from reference TRBV9 and TRBJ1-4, reads DSGVTQTPKHLITATGQRVTLRCSPRSGDLSVYWYQQSLDQGLQFLIQYYNGEERAKGNILERFSAQQFPDLHSELNLSSLELGDSALYFCASSVGNTGATNEKLFFGSGTQLSVL.

This chain links TRBV28 with TRBJ2-2; 13 bases align to TRBD2. J was trimmed by 0 bases and V by 4 bases; bases with no gene match: 5. CDR1 is MDHEN, CDR2 SYDVKM, per germline. The length of the CDR3 is 18 residues. The CDR3 protein is CASSSGLAGKTNTGELFF. The CDR3, as DNA: TGTGCCAGCAGTTCGGGACTAGCGGGGAAAACGAACACCGGGGAGCTGTTTTTT. Full variable domain (outside the CDR3, taken from reference TRBV28 and TRBJ2-2): DVKVTQSSRYLVKRTGEKVFLECVQDMDHENMFWYRQDPGLGLRLIYFSYDVKMKEKGDIPEGYSVSREKKERFSLILESASTNQTSMYLCASSSGLAGKTNTGELFFGEGSRLTVL.

This sequence joins TRBV19 and TRBJ1-2; 8 nucleotides agree with TRBD1. Unmatched junction bases numbered 18, after V lost 5 bases and J lost 10 bases. Germline V CDR1 and CDR2: LNHDA, SQIVND (reference sequence). The CDR3 totals 16 residues. The CDR3 region has the DNA TGTGCCAGTAGTTTAGCAACCGGGACAGGAACGGCGGACTACACCTTC. It translates to CASSLATGTGTADYTF. The whole variable domain, remainder taken from reference TRBV19 and TRBJ1-2, is DGGITQSPKYLFRKEGQNVTLSCEQNLNHDAMYWYRQDPGQGLRLIYYSQIVNDFQKGDIAEGYSVSREKKESFPLTVTSAQKNPTAFYLCASSLATGTGTADYTFGSGTRLTVV.

This clone was recorded once. J is TRBJ2-3 and V is TRBV6-1, with a tentative D call TRBD1 (5 bases). Germline values: CDR1 MNHNS, CDR2 SASEGT. The V gene lost 3 bases and the J gene lost 0 bases, with 19 bases spanning the gap. This CDR3 is built from 18 residues. CDR3 in amino acids: CASSDFVYRTMSTDTQYF. CDR3 coding DNA: TGTGCCAGCAGTGACTTTGTTTACAGGACCATGAGCACAGATACGCAGTATTTT.

The V gene is TRBV6-5, the J gene TRBJ2-2; 11 bases match TRBD2. The V segment lost 4 bases and the J segment 10 bases; nucleotides outside the gene matches: 11. The CDR3 consists of 16 residues. CDR1 is MNHEY, CDR2 SVGAGI, per germline. Written as DNA, the CDR3 is TGTGCCAGCAGTTGGGCTAGCGGGGGGACCGTCCTGGAGCTGTTTTTT. It encodes CASSWASGGTVLELFF.

This chain connects TRBV7-2 to TRBJ2-7; no reliable D call. The length of the CDR3 is 13 residues. V was shortened by 2 bases and J by 3 bases, with 8 bases between the two germline ends. In germline, CDR1 is SGHTA, CDR2 FQGNSA. The CDR3 spells CASSLWPNYEQYF. The DNA of the CDR3 is TGTGCCAGCAGCTTATGGCCCAACTACGAGCAGTACTTC.

The V gene is TRBV6-4, the J gene TRBJ2-1; 7 bases line up with TRBD1. In germline, CDR1 is MRHNA, CDR2 SNTAGT. CDR3 length: 16 residues. The trim removed 4 bases at V and 7 bases at J, leaving 13 bases unmatched. As DNA, the CDR3 is TGTGCCAGCAGTGCGGGACAGTGGCCTACAGGGAATGAGCAGTTCTTC. Translating it yields CASSAGQWPTGNEQFF.

The J gene is TRBJ1-3, the V gene TRBV7-9; 7 bases agree with TRBD1. There are 17 residues in the CDR3. V gave up 5 bases and J gave up 0 bases; unmatched junction bases: 10. From germline, CDR1 is SEHNR and CDR2 FQNEAQ (reference sequence). For the CDR3, the DNA is TGTGCCAGCAGCCGGGACAGCCTATTAAGCTCTGGAAACACCATATATTTT. Its protein product is CASSRDSLLSSGNTIYF.

This chain joins TRBV9 and TRBJ2-3; 9 bases map to TRBD1. J was trimmed by 2 bases and V by 3 bases; bases with no gene match: 4. The V gene's germline CDR1 is SGDLS and CDR2 YYNGEE. This CDR3 region has 15 residues. The CDR3 spells CASSEDRGPTDTQYF. DNA for the CDR3: TGTGCCAGCAGCGAGGACAGGGGACCCACAGATACGCAGTATTTT.

The chain uses TRBV28 and TRBJ2-1; D call uncertain. CDR1 is MDHEN, CDR2 SYDVKM, per germline. The CDR3 runs to 14 residues. V lost 3 bases and J lost 8, with 14 bases in between. CDR3 in DNA: TGTGCCAGCAGTTTCGGCAGGATGACGGATGAGCAGTTCTTC. This gives the protein CASSFGRMTDEQFF. The whole variable domain, filled in from reference TRBV28 and TRBJ2-1, reads DVKVTQSSRYLVKRTGEKVFLECVQDMDHENMFWYRQDPGLGLRLIYFSYDVKMKEKGDIPEGYSVSREKKERFSLILESASTNQTSMYLCASSFGRMTDEQFFGPGTRLTVL.

The V call is TRBV15, the J call TRBJ2-7; 10 bases are shared with TRBD2. CDR1 is LNHNV and CDR2 is YYDKDF in the germline V gene (reference sequence). V shed 3 bases and J 2 bases; nucleotides not matched to a gene: 4. The CDR3 covers 15 residues. The CDR3 nucleotides are TGTGCCACCAGCAGCCTAGCGGGGGATGCCTACGAGCAGTACTTC. Protein sequence: CATSSLAGDAYEQYF.

The chain couples TRBV7-2 to TRBJ2-3; 15 bases agree with TRBD2. Trimming at V came to 5 bases and at J to 4 bases, leaving 4 bases not matched to a gene. CDR1 and CDR2 from the germline V gene are SGHTA and FQGNSA. CDR3 length: 16 amino acids. The CDR3 region has the DNA TGTGCCAGCAGCGTGGGACTAGCGGGGGGTGCAGATACGCAGTATTTT. It translates to CASSVGLAGGADTQYF.

CDR3 nucleotides: TGCAGCGTTGAAAATAACAGGGGACAAGGCGAGCAGTACTTC. This gives the protein CSVENNRGQGEQYF. V usage is TRBV29-1 and J usage is TRBJ2-7; 7 bases fit TRBD1. Germline assignment: CDR1 SQVTM and CDR2 ANQGSEA. V trimming: 2 bases; J trimming: 6 bases; junction bases outside the gene matches: 10. This CDR3 region has 14 residues.